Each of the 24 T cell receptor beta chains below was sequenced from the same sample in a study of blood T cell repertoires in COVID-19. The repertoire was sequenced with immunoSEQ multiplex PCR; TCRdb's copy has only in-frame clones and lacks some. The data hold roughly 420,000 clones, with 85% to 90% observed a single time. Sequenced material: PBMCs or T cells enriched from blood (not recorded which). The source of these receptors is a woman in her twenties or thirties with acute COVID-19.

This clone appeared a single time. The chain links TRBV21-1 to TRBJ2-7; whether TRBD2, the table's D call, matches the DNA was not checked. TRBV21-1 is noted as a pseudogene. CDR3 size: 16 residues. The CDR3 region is CASSKARQRSAYEQYF. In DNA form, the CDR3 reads TGTGCCAGCAGCAAAGCACGGCAGCGATCAGCCTACGAGCAGTACTTC.

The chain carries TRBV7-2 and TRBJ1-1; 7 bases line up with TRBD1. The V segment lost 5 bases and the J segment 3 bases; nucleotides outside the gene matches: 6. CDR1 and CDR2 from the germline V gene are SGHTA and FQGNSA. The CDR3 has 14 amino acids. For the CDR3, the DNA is TGTGCCAGCAGCAGACAGGGTCGGGACACTGAAGCTTTCTTT. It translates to CASSRQGRDTEAFF.

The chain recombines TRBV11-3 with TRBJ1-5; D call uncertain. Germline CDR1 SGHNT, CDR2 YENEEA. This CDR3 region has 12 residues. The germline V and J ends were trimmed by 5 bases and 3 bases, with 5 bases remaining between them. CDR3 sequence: CASSLSNQPQHF. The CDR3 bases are TGTGCCAGCAGCCTCTCCAATCAGCCCCAGCATTTT.

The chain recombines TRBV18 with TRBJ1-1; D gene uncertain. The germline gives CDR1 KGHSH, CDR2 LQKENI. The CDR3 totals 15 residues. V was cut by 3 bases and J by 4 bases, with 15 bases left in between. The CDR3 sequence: CASSPLWEAATEAFF. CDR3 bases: TGTGCCAGCTCACCCCTGTGGGAGGCGGCCACTGAAGCTTTCTTT. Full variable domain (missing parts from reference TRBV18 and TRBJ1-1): NAGVMQNPRHLVRRRGQEARLRCSPMKGHSHVYWYRQLPEEGLKFMVYLQKENIIDESGMPKERFSAEFPKEGPSILRIQQVVRGDSAAYFCASSPLWEAATEAFFGQGTRLTVV.

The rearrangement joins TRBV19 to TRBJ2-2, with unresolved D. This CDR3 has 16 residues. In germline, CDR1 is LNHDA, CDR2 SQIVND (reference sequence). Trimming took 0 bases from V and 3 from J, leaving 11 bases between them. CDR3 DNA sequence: TGTGCCAGTAGTATAGACGGCGACGGGTACACCGGGGAGCTGTTTTTT. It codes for CASSIDGDGYTGELFF.

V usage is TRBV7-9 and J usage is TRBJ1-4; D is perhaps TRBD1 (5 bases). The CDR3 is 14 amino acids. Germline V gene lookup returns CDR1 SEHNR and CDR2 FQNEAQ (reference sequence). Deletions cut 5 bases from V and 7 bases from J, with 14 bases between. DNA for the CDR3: TGTGCCAGCAGCGCATCAGGGTTGGCTGAAAAACTGTTTTTT. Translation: CASSASGLAEKLFF. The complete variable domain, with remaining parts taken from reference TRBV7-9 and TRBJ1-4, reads DTGVSQNPRHKITKRGQNVTFRCDPISEHNRLYWYRQTLGQGPEFLTYFQNEAQLEKSRLLSDRFSAERPKGSFSTLEIQRTEQGDSAMYLCASSASGLAEKLFFGSGTQLSVL.

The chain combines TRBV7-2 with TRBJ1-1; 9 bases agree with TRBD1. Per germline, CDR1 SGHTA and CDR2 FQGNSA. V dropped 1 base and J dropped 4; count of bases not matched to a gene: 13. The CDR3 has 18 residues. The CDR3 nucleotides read TGTGCCAGCAGCTTAGGGTCTGGGACAGGGCGATTTAGCACTGAAGCTTTCTTT. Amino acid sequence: CASSLGSGTGRFSTEAFF.

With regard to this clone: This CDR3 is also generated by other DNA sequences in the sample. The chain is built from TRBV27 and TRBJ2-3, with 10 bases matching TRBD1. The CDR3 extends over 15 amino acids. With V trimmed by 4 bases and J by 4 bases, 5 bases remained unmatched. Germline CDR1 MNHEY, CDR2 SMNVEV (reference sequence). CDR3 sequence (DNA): TGTGCCAGCAGTTCGCCGACAGGGGGCGCAGATACGCAGTATTTT. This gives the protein CASSSPTGGADTQYF.

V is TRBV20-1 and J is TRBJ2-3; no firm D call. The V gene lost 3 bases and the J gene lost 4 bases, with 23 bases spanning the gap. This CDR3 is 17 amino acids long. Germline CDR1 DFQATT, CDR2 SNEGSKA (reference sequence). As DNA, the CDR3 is TGCAGTGCTAGTTCTGTCTCACAGTTCGTATCTTCAGATACGCAGTATTTT. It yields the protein CSASSVSQFVSSDTQYF.

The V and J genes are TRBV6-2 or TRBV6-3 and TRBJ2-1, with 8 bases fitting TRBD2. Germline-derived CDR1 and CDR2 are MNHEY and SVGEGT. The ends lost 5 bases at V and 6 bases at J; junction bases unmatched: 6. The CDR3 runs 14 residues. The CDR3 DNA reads TGTGCCAGCAGTCCCGCGGGGACTAGCAATGAGCAGTTCTTC. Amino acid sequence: CASSPAGTSNEQFF.

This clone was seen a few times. The CDR3 DNA follows: TGCGCCAGCAGCCCGGAGACAGGGAAGTATGGCTACACCTTC. Residues: CASSPETGKYGYTF. The chain has TRBV5-1 and TRBJ1-2; TRBD1 agrees at 7 bases. Per the germline V gene, CDR1 is SGHRS and CDR2 is YFSETQ. This CDR3 comprises 14 residues. With V trimmed by 4 bases and J by 5 bases, 8 bases remained unmatched. The variable domain in full, with the rest retrieved from reference TRBV5-1 and TRBJ1-2, is KAGVTQTPRYLIKTRGQQVTLSCSPISGHRSVSWYQQTPGQGLQFLFEYFSETQRNKGNFPGRFSGRQFSNSRSEMNVSTLELGDSALYLCASSPETGKYGYTFGSGTRLTVV.

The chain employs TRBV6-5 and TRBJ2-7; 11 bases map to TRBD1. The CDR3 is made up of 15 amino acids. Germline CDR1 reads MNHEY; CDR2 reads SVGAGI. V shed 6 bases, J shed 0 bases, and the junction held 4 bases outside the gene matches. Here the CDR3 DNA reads TGTGCCAGCAGGGCCGGGACAGGGGGCTCCTACGAGCAGTACTTC. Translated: CASRAGTGGSYEQYF.

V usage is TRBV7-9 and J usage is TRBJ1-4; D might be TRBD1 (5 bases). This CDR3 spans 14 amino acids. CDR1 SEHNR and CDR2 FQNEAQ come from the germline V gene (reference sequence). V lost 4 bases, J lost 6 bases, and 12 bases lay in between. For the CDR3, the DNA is TGTGCCAGCAGCTGGAGACGGGGGGATGAAAAACTGTTTTTT. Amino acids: CASSWRRGDEKLFF.

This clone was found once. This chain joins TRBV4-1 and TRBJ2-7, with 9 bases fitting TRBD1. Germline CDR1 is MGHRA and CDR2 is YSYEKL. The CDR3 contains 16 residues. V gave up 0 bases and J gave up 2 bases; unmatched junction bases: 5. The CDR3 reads CASSQDRTGEAYEQYF. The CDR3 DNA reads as TGCGCCAGCAGCCAAGACCGGACAGGGGAGGCCTACGAGCAGTACTTC.

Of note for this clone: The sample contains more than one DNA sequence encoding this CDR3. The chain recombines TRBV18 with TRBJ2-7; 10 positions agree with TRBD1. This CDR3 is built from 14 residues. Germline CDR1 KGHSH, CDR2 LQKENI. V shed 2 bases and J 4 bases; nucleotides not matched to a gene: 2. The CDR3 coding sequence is TGTGCCAGCTCACCAGGGACAGGGGTTTACGAGCAGTACTTC. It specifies CASSPGTGVYEQYF.

CDR3 residues: CASSYLGHKSTGELFF. Here the CDR3 DNA reads TGTGCCAGCAGTTACTTGGGACATAAGAGCACCGGGGAGCTGTTTTTT. The chain couples TRBV6-5 to TRBJ2-2; TRBD1 is a possible D gene (6 bases). From germline, CDR1 is MNHEY and CDR2 SVGAGI. Trimming removed 1 base from V and 4 bases from J, with 13 bases in between. CDR3 length: 16 residues.

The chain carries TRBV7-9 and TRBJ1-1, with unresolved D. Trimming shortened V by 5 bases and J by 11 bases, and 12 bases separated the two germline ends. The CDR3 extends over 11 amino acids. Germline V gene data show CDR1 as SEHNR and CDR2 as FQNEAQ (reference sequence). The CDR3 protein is CASSPWERAFF. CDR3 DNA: TGTGCCAGCAGCCCCTGGGAGAGGGCTTTCTTT.

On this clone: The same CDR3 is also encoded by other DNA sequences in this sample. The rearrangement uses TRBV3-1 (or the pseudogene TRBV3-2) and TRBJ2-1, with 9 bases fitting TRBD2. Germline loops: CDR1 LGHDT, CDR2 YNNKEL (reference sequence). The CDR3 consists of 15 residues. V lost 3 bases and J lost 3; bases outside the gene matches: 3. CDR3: CASSHSSGGYNEQFF. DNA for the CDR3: TGTGCCAGCAGCCACAGTAGCGGGGGCTACAATGAGCAGTTCTTC.

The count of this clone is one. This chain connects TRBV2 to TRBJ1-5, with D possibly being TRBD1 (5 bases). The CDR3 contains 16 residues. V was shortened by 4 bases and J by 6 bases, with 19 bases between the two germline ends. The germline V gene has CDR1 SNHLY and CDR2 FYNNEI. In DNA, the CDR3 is TGTGCCAGCAGTGTTGAGGCAGGGTCGTTTGGTCAGCCCCAGCATTTT. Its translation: CASSVEAGSFGQPQHF.

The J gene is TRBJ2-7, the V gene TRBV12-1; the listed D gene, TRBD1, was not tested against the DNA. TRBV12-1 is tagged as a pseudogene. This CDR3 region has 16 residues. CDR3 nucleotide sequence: TGTTCCAGCAGCTATTTGCCAGACAGGGGCCTCTACGAGCAGTACTTC. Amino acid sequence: CSSSYLPDRGLYEQYF.

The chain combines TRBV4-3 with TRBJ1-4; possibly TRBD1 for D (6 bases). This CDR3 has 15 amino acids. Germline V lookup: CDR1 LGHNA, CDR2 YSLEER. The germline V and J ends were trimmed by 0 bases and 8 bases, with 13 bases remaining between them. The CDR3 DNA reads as TGCGCCAGCAGCCAAGAGGGGGGAGGGGGAGAAAAACTGTTTTTT. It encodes CASSQEGGGGEKLFF.

Here the CDR3 DNA reads TGTGCCAGCAACCTAGACAGGGTGGGCCACAATGAGCAGTTCTTC. Translated, it gives CASNLDRVGHNEQFF. The gene calls are TRBV7-2 and TRBJ2-1; TRBD1 agrees at 7 bases. The germline V gene encodes CDR1 SGHTA and CDR2 FQGNSA. The J segment lost 5 bases and the V segment lost 7 bases, leaving 11 bases of the junction unmatched. The CDR3 totals 15 residues.

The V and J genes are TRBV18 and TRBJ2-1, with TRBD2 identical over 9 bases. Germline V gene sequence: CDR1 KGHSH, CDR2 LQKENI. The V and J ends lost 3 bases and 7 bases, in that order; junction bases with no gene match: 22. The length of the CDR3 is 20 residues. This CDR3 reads CASSPSAGGQPQTSWNEQFF. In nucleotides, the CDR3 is TGTGCCAGCTCACCTTCGGCGGGGGGGCAACCTCAGACCTCCTGGAATGAGCAGTTCTTC.

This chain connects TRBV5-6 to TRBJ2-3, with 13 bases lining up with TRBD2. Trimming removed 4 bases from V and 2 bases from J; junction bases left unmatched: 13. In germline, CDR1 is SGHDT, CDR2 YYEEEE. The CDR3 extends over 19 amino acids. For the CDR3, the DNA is TGTGCCAGCAGCAGAGGACTAGCGGGGGCGGGCGACCACACAGATACGCAGTATTTT. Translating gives CASSRGLAGAGDHTDTQYF.